The rows below give T cell receptor beta chains drawn from one sample of a study of tumor T cells in aggressive B-cell lymphoma. The table came from immunoSEQ multiplex PCR; TCRdb's copy has only in-frame clones and leaves some out. The sample holds 700 to 750 clones, 75% to 90% seen once. Specimen: tumor tissue. Receptors were obtained from an adult with diffuse large B cell lymphoma. The CDR3 runs from the conserved cysteine through the conserved F or W.

TRBV7-9,TRBJ2-7,CASSSMSTTPYEQYF
TRBV7-9,TRBJ2-3,CASSFFGGPTDTQYF
TRBV5-4,TRBJ2-2,CTSSSYDLTAGELFF
TRBV7-3,TRBJ2-5,CASSLGGPRETQYF
TRBV5-5,TRBJ2-7,CASSPLDISYEQYF
TRBV11-2,TRBJ2-1,CASSLDLTSGGAISYNEQFF
TRBV5-4,TRBJ2-1,CASSLETSGGNNEQFF
TRBV27,TRBJ2-3,CASSPRAAGGIDTQYF
TRBV28,TRBJ2-3,CASSLTGLDTQYF
TRBV9,TRBJ2-3,CASSVVPFFTDTQYF
TRBV5-4,TRBJ2-3,CASSPSGVLTDTQYF
TRBV5-4,TRBJ1-1,CASSFWTGFFGDTEAFF
TRBV5-1,TRBJ2-2,CASSWGTGGYTGELFF
TRBV7-9,-,CASSPGLAGPYEQYF
TRBV29-1,TRBJ2-7,CSVGAGPYEQYF
TRBV4-2,TRBJ1-5,CASSQGLFLNAGQPQHF
TRBV4-1,TRBJ2-1,CASSQAGTGEDEQFF
TRBV7-3,TRBJ2-1,CASSLIGLAGNNEQFF
TRBV9,TRBJ2-3,CASSATTDRQGTQYF
TRBV25-1,TRBJ2-7,CASSGPGQYF
TRBV13,TRBJ1-2,CASNIGGEVGYTF
TRBV7-3,TRBJ2-5,CASSLGSQETQYF
TRBV19,TRBJ2-7,CASSILAGGSYEQYF
TRBV7-9,TRBJ1-4,CASAQVATNEKLFF
TRBV7-9,TRBJ1-2,CASSVVGQLGYTF
TRBV5-4,TRBJ2-2,CASSSYDLTAGELFF
TRBV7-3,TRBJ2-7,CASARSGGVQYEQYF
TRBV7-3,TRBJ2-1,CASSFGGGNEQFF
TRBV29-1,TRBJ1-2,CSVPGQSDYGYTF
TRBV13,TRBJ1-2,CASSSQGAPNYGYTF
TRBV30,TRBJ1-5,CAWGGQGAQPQHF